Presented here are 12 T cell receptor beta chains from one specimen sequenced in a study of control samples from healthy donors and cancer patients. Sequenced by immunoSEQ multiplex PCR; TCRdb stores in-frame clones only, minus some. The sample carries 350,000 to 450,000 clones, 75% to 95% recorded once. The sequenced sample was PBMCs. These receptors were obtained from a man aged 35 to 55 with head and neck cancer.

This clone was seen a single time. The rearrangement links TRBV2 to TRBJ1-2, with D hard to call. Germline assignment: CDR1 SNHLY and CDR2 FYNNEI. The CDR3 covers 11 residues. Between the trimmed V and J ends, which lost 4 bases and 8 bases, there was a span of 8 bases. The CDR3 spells CASSATTGYTF. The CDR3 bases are TGTGCCAGCAGTGCTACAACGGGCTACACCTTC.

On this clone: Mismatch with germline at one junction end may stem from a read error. The CDR3 loop reads CASSFGAGTGVNNEQFF. DNA for the CDR3: TGTGCTAGCAGCTTCGGAGCCGGGACAGGGGTCAACAATGAGCAGTTCTTC. The V call is TRBV7-7, the J call TRBJ2-1, with TRBD1 matching 10 bases. Germline V lookup: CDR1 SSHAT, CDR2 FNYEAQ (reference sequence). This CDR3 region has 17 residues.

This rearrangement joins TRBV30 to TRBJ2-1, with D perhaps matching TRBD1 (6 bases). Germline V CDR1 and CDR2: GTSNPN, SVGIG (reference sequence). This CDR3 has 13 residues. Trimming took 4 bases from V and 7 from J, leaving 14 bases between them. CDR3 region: CAWNTGMWNEQFF. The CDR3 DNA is TGTGCCTGGAATACAGGGATGTGGAATGAGCAGTTCTTC.

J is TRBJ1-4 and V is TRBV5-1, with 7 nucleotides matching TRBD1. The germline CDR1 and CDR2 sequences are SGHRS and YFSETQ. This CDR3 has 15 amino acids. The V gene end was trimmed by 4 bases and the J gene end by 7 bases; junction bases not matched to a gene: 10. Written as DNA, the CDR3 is TGCGCCAGCAGCCTCCGACAGGGAGCGCCTGAAAAACTGTTTTTT. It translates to CASSLRQGAPEKLFF.

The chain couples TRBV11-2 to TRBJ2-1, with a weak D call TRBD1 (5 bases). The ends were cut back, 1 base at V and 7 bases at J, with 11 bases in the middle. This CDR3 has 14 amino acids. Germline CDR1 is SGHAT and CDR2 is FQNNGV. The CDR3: CASSLGTTVNEQFF. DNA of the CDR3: TGTGCCAGCAGCTTAGGGACAACAGTGAATGAGCAGTTCTTC.

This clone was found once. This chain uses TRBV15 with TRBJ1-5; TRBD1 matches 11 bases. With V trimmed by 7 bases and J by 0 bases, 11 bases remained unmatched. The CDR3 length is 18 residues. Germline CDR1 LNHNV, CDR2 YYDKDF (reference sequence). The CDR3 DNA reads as TGTGCCACCACCCGCGGACAGGGGGCAGTTCTTAGCAATCAGCCCCAGCATTTT. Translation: CATTRGQGAVLSNQPQHF.

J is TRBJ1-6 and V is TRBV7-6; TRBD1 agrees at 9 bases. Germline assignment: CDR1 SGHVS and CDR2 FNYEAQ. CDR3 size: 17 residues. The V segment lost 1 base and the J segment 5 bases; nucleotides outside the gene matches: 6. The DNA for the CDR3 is TGTGCCAGCAGCTTAGGTGGGACAGGGTCTAATAATTCACCCCTCCACTTT. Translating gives CASSLGGTGSNNSPLHF. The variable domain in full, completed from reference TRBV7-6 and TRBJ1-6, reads GAGVSQSPRYKVTKRGQDVALRCDPISGHVSLYWYRQALGQGPEFLTYFNYEAQQDKSGLPNDRFSAERPEGSISTLTIQRTEQRDSAMYRCASSLGGTGSNNSPLHFGNGTRLTVT.

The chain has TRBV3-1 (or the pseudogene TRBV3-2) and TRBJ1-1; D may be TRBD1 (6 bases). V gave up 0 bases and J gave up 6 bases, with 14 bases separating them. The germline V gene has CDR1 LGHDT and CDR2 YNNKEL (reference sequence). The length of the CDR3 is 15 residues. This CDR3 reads CASSQDPTGYAEAFF. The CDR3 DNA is TGTGCCAGCAGCCAAGATCCTACAGGGTACGCTGAAGCTTTCTTT.

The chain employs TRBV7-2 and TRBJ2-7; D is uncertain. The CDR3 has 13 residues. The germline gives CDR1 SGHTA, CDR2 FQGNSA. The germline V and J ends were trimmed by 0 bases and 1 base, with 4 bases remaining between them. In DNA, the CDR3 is TGTGCCAGCAGCTTAGCTTGGTCCTACGAGCAGTACTTC. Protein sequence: CASSLAWSYEQYF.

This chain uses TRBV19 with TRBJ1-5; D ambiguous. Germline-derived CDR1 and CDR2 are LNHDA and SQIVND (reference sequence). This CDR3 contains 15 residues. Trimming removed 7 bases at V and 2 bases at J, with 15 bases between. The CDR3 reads CASNPLNGGNQPQHF. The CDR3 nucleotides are TGTGCCAGTAATCCCCTCAACGGGGGCAATCAGCCCCAGCATTTT. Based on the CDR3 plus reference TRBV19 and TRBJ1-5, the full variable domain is DGGITQSPKYLFRKEGQNVTLSCEQNLNHDAMYWYRQDPGQGLRLIYYSQIVNDFQKGDIAEGYSVSREKKESFPLTVTSAQKNPTAFYLCASNPLNGGNQPQHFGDGTRLSIL.

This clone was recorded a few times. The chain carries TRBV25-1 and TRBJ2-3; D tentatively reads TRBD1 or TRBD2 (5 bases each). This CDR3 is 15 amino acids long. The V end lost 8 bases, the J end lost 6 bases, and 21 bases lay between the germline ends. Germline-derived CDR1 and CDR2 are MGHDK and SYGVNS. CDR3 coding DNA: TGTGCCAGCTCGCCGGTGGGGACCCCGATTGATACGCAGTATTTT. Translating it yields CASSPVGTPIDTQYF.

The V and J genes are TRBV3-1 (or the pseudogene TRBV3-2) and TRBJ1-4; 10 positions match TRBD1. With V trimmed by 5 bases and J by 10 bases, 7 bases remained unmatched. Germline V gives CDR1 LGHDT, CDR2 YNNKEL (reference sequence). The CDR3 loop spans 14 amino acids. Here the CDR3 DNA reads TGTGCCAGCAGCGGGACAGGGGAGGGGGGAAAACTGTTTTTT. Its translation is CASSGTGEGGKLFF.